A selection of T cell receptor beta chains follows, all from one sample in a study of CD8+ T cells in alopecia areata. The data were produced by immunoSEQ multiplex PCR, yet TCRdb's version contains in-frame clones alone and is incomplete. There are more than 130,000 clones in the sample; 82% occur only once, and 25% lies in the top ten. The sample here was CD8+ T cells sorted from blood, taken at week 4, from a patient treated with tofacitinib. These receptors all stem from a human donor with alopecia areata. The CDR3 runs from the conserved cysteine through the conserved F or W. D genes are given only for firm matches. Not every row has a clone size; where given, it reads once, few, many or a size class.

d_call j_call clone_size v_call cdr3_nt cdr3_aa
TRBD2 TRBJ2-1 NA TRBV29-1 TGCAGCGTTGAAACGCTAGCGGGGGGGATCTACAATGAGCAGTTCTTC CSVETLAGGIYNEQFF
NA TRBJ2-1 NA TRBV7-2 TGTGCCAGCAGCCCCGGACTATCCGGGGAGCAGTTCTTC CASSPGLSGEQFF
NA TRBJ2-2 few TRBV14 TGTGCCAGCAGCCAACCCCGGGACGGTGGCGGATTGGCCGGGGAGCTGTTTTTT CASSQPRDGGGLAGELFF
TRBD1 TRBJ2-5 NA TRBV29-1 TGCAGCGTGGAGCCAGGACAGGGGGCAGAGACCCAGTACTTC CSVEPGQGAETQYF
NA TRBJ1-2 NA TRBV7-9 TGTGCCAGCAGCGGGAGACAGGCTTACTATGGCTACACCTTC CASSGRQAYYGYTF
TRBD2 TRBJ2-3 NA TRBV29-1 TGCAGCGTTGAGGCTAGCGGGCGGACGCAGTATTTT CSVEASGRTQYF
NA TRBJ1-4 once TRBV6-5 TGTGCCAGCAGTTTTCTGACCGGCGATGAAAAACTGTTTTTT CASSFLTGDEKLFF
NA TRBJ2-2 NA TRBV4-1 TGCGCCAGCAGCACTAACACCGGGGAGCTGTTTTTT CASSTNTGELFF
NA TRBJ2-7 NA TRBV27 TGTGCCAGCAGTTTAGAGGGTCCCGCCTCCTACGAGCAGTACTTC CASSLEGPASYEQYF
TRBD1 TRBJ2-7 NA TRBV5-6 TGTGCCAGCAGCTATGGGACAGGCAGCTCCTACGAGCAGTACTTC CASSYGTGSSYEQYF
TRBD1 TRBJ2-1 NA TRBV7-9 TGTGCCAGCAGCTTGGGACAGGGGGCGCTGAATGAGCAGTTCTTC CASSLGQGALNEQFF
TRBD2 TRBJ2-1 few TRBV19 TGTGCCAGTAGTACTACTAGCGGAATTTACAATGAGCAGTTCTTC CASSTTSGIYNEQFF
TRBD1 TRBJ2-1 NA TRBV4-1 TGCGCCAGCAGCTGGGACAGCATACATGAGCAGTTCTTC CASSWDSIHEQFF
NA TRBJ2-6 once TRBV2 TGTGCCATTACTGGGGCAGGGCCCCAAAGAGGGGCCAACGTCCTGACTTTC CAITGAGPQRGANVLTF
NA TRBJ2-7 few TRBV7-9 TGTGCCAGCAGCCAGACAGAGGACTACGAGCAGTACTTC CASSQTEDYEQYF
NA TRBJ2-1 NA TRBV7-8 TGTGCCAGCAGCTTAGCAGTGGGGGGTCATGAGCAGTTCTTC CASSLAVGGHEQFF
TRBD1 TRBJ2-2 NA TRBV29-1 TGCAGCGGGACAGGGGCCACCGGGGAGCTGTTTTTT CSGTGATGELFF
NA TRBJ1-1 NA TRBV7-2 TGTGCCAGCAGCCTGGGCGTCACTGAAGCTTTCTTT CASSLGVTEAFF
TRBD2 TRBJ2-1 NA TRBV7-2 TGTGCCAGCAGCTTTCTAGCGGGGGTTTACAATGAGCAGTTCTTC CASSFLAGVYNEQFF
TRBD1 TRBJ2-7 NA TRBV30 TGTGCCAGTGGACAGGGGTCGTACGAGCAGTACTTC CASGQGSYEQYF
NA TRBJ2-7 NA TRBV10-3 TGTGCCATCAGTGAGCCGGGGGGCTCCAAATCCTACGAGCAGTACTTC CAISEPGGSKSYEQYF
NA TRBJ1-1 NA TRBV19 TGTGCCAGTAGTATGACGGGAAACACTGAAGCTTTCTTT CASSMTGNTEAFF
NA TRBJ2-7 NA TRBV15 TGTGCCACCAGCAGAGCCTCGGGTTCAACCTACGAGCAGTACTTC CATSRASGSTYEQYF
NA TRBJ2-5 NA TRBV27 TGTGCCAGCAGTTTGAGTCTGGACCAAGAGACCCAGTACTTC CASSLSLDQETQYF
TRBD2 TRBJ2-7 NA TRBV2 TGTGCCAGCAGTGTGACTAGCTCCAGGTACGAGCAGTACTTC CASSVTSSRYEQYF
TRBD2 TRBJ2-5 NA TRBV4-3 TGCGCCAGCAGCCAAGATGGGCTAGCGGGGAGAGAGACCCAGTACTTC CASSQDGLAGRETQYF
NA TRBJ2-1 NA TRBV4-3 TGCGCCAGCAGCCAAGACTCGAGCTCCTACAATGAGCAGTTCTTC CASSQDSSSYNEQFF
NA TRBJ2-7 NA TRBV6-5 TGTGCCAGCAGTTACGGGGCAGGGGGGACGTACGAGCAGTACTTC CASSYGAGGTYEQYF
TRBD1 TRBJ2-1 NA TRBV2 TGTGCCACATTGGACAGGGGTTCCTACAATGAGCAGTTCTTC CATLDRGSYNEQFF
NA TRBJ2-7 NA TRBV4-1 TGCGCCAGCAGCCAAGATCGGCCCAGGGGCTACGAGCAGTACTTC CASSQDRPRGYEQYF
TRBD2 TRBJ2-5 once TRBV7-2 TGTGCCAGCAGCTCCGGACTAGACAGCCAAGAGACCCAGTACTTC CASSSGLDSQETQYF
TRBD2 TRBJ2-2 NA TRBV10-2 TGCGCCAGCGCGACTAGCGGGGGGCAAAACACCGGGGAGCTGTTTTTT CASATSGGQNTGELFF
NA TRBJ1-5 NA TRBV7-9 TGTGCCAGCAGCTTAGCCGGCCAGCCCCAGCATTTT CASSLAGQPQHF
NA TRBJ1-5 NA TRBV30 TGTGCCTGGAGCGAAGGGGGGTTTAATCAGCCCCAGCATTTT CAWSEGGFNQPQHF
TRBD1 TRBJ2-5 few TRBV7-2 TGTGCCAGCAGCTTGGTTGTAGGACAGGGTAGGGAGACCCAGTACTTC CASSLVVGQGRETQYF
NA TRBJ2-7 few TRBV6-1 TGTGCCAGCAGTGAACCGGGGGAGGCATCTGGAGAGCAGTACTTC CASSEPGEASGEQYF
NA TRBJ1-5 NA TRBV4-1 TGCGCCAGCAGTCGCAAAGGACCCGAGGCTAGCAATCAGCCCCAGCATTTT CASSRKGPEASNQPQHF
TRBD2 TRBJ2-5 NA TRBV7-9 TGTGCCAGCAGCTTTAGCGGGGGAGTTGAGACCCAGTACTTC CASSFSGGVETQYF
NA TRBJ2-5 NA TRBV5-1 TGCGCCAGCAGCTCGGACAAACAAGAGACCCAGTACTTC CASSSDKQETQYF
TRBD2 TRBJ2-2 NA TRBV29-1 TGCAGCGTTGGAGGCCTAGCGGGGGGGCTTACCGGGGAGCTGTTTTTT CSVGGLAGGLTGELFF
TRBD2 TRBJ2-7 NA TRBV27 TGTGCCAGCAGTCCCCGGGGGCGGGGGGACGAGCAGTACTTC CASSPRGRGDEQYF
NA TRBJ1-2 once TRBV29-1 TGCAGCGTTGAGAGACAGTATGGCTACACCTTC CSVERQYGYTF